These 5 T cell receptor beta chains originate from one sample sequenced in a study of blood T cell repertoires in COVID-19. Method: immunoSEQ multiplex PCR; TCRdb's copy keeps in-frame clones and lacks some. The data show under 250,000 clones, around 86% seen once. The sequenced material came from PBMCs or T cells enriched from blood (not recorded which). The receptors stem from a woman aged 45-65 years with acute COVID-19.

The V gene is TRBV3-1 (or the pseudogene TRBV3-2), the J gene TRBJ1-2, with no clear D. The germline V gene encodes CDR1 LGHDT and CDR2 YNNKEL (reference sequence). The CDR3 consists of 16 residues. The V and J ends lost 0 bases and 4 bases respectively, with 15 bases between them. CDR3 DNA sequence: TGTGCCAGCAGCCAAGATTTTAGCCCCGGAGGCTATGGCTACACCTTC. Amino acids: CASSQDFSPGGYGYTF.

This clone was counted a single time. The gene calls are TRBV19 and TRBJ1-2; no reliable D call. CDR1 LNHDA and CDR2 SQIVND come from the germline V gene (reference sequence). The CDR3 is 15 amino acids. Trimming left V 3 bases short and J 5 bases short, with 16 bases between. Here the CDR3 DNA reads TGTGCCAGTAGTATTAGCGGATCGACAACATATGGCTACACCTTC. This sequence encodes CASSISGSTTYGYTF.

The chain carries TRBV28 and TRBJ1-2; a possible D gene is TRBD1 (6 bases). V lost 2 bases and J 4 bases, leaving 20 bases between the germline ends. Per germline, CDR1 MDHEN and CDR2 SYDVKM. CDR3 length: 17 amino acids. Here the CDR3 reads CASSLGATRGFFYGYTF. The DNA for the CDR3 is TGTGCCAGCAGTTTAGGGGCCACAAGGGGGTTCTTCTATGGCTACACCTTC.

The chain couples TRBV5-4 to TRBJ1-6; tentatively, D is TRBD1 (6 bases). The CDR3 has 14 residues. Germline lookup yields CDR1 SGHNT and CDR2 YYREEE (reference sequence). The V end was cut by 8 bases, the J end by 5 bases, with 14 bases between. The CDR3, as DNA: TGTGCCAGTTCTCAGACAGGCAATAATTCACCCCTCCACTTT. It is translated as CASSQTGNNSPLHF.

This clone was recorded once. DNA of the CDR3: TGTGCCAGCAGCTTCACCGGGACTAGCGGGTACGAGCAGTACTTC. The encoded protein is CASSFTGTSGYEQYF. The rearrangement links TRBV7-2 to TRBJ2-7, with 12 bases identical to TRBD2. The CDR3 is 15 amino acids. V trimming: 3 bases; J trimming: 4 bases; junction bases outside the gene matches: 4. CDR1 and CDR2 from the germline V gene are SGHTA and FQGNSA.